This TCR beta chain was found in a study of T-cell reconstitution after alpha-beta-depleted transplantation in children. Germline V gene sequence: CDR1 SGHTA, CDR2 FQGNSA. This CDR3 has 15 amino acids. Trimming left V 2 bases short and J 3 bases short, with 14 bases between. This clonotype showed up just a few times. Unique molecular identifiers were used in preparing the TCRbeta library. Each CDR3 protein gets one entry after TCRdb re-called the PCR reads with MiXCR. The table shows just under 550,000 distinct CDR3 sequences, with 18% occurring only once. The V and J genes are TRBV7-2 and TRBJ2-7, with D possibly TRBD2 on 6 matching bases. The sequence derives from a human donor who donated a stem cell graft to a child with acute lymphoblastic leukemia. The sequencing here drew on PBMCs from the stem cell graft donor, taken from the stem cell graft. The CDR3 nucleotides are TGTGCCAGCAGCTTACGTGGGCTAGCGCACTACGAGCAGTACTTC. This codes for CASSLRGLAHYEQYF.